The clone carrying this T cell receptor beta chain has ten or more counts. Its target is unknown. The data are from a study of identical twins. Trimming cost V 2 bases and J 0 bases, with 19 bases left between them. The CDR3 is 18 amino acids. In germline, CDR1 is MNHEY, CDR2 SVGEGT. Study-level results: The study reached conclusions through statistical analysis that was cross-sectional, not following the same donors. Part of the zero-insertion signal could reflect confounding by invariant MAIT and iNKT cells. Beta out-of-frame sequences showed weaker excess sharing between twins.

MiXCR was run by TCRdb on the 5' RACE reads, yielding one entry per CDR3 protein. This sample has some 460,000 distinct CDR3 sequences, with 12% to 15% found just once. These data are also associated with another study on yellow fever vaccine responses in identical twins.

The sequenced material came from CD4+ T cells sorted from blood. The TCR was taken from a woman in her late teens or twenties in good health. This rearrangement joins TRBV6-2 or TRBV6-3 to TRBJ1-1; D call uncertain. Written as DNA, the CDR3 is TGTGCCAGCAGTTACGCTAGATGGAGGGAACCACTGAACACTGAAGCTTTCTTT. Its protein product is CASSYARWREPLNTEAFF.